What follows are 25 T cell receptor beta chains derived from one specimen sequenced in a study of ipilimumab plus nivolumab after autologous stem cell transplantation. The data were produced by immunoSEQ multiplex PCR, yet TCRdb's version contains in-frame clones alone and is incomplete. The table includes roughly 43,000 clones, roughly 88% detected once. The material was PBMCs, obtained in a trial of ipilimumab plus nivolumab as post-transplant consolidation. Receptor source: a male donor with multiple myeloma.

V gene TRBV9 combines with J gene TRBJ1-6, with D maybe TRBD1 (5 bases). V gave up 0 bases and J gave up 5 bases, with 15 bases separating them. Germline CDR1 SGDLS, CDR2 YYNGEE. The CDR3 consists of 17 residues. The CDR3 DNA sequence: TGTGCCAGCAGCGTAGGGTATATTACGGGGCATAATTCACCCCTCCACTTT. Residues: CASSVGYITGHNSPLHF.

The chain combines TRBV29-1 with TRBJ2-1; D ambiguous. The CDR3 sequence is 15 residues long. The V end lost 0 bases, the J end lost 9 bases, and 18 bases lay between the germline ends. Germline CDR1 SQVTM, CDR2 ANQGSEA. The CDR3 DNA follows: TGCAGCGTTGAAGATCACCCCGGAGCCGTGGGTGAGCAGTTCTTC. It specifies CSVEDHPGAVGEQFF.

This chain connects TRBV2 to TRBJ2-1, with 10 bases identical to TRBD2. After removal of 6 bases from V and 9 bases from J, the junction contained 8 bases not matched to a gene. CDR1 and CDR2 from the germline V gene are SNHLY and FYNNEI. The CDR3 is 14 amino acids. The DNA for the CDR3 is TGTGCCAGCAGGGCGGAGCGGGAGGGCCTTGAGCAGTTCTTC. Protein sequence: CASRAEREGLEQFF. The full variable domain, with the rest looked up from reference TRBV2 and TRBJ2-1, is EPEVTQTPSHQVTQMGQEVILRCVPISNHLYFYWYRQILGQKVEFLVSFYNNEISEKSEIFDDQFSVERPDGSNFTLKIRSTKLEDSAMYFCASRAEREGLEQFFGPGTRLTVL.

The chain recombines TRBV5-1 with TRBJ2-4; D not certain. The V gene's germline CDR1 is SGHRS and CDR2 YFSETQ. CDR3 length equals 17 residues. Trimming removed 1 base at V and 0 bases at J, with 14 bases between. The CDR3 coding sequence is TGCGCCAGCAGCTTGCGTTTTTTGGATTCAGCCAAAAACATTCAGTACTTC. It codes for CASSLRFLDSAKNIQYF.

As DNA, the CDR3 is TGTGCCAGCAGTCCGCCTTTGGCCAACGTCCTGACTTTC. It yields the protein CASSPPLANVLTF. This chain connects TRBV28 to TRBJ2-6; the D is unclear. Per the germline V gene, CDR1 is MDHEN and CDR2 is SYDVKM. Trimming cost V 5 bases and J 6 bases, with 8 bases left between them. CDR3 length: 13 residues.

V usage is TRBV7-9 and J usage is TRBJ2-2; D unclear. The CDR3 loop spans 11 amino acids. Germline CDR1 SEHNR, CDR2 FQNEAQ (reference sequence). V was pared by 5 bases and J by 5 bases, with 3 bases between. The CDR3 DNA reads TGTGCCAGCAGCGCTACCGGGGAGCTGTTTTTT. It is translated as CASSATGELFF.

This rearrangement joins TRBV30 to TRBJ2-1; 9 bases match TRBD1. With 5 bases clipped from V and 9 bases from J, the junction kept 11 bases outside the gene matches. This CDR3 spans 14 amino acids. CDR1 is GTSNPN and CDR2 is SVGIG in the germline V gene (reference sequence). CDR3 residues: CAWVRTGEIGEQFF. CDR3 nucleotide sequence: TGTGCCTGGGTTCGGACAGGGGAAATTGGTGAGCAGTTCTTC.

The V call is TRBV6-5, the J call TRBJ1-5; a weak D match, TRBD1 (6 bases). The CDR3 totals 15 residues. V was trimmed by 5 bases and J by 4 bases, leaving 15 bases between them. The germline gives CDR1 MNHEY, CDR2 SVGAGI. The CDR3 nucleotides are TGTGCCAGCAGTCCTCTAGGGGGGGAAAATCAGCCCCAGCATTTT. It encodes CASSPLGGENQPQHF.

This clone was found once. The chain carries TRBV9 and TRBJ2-1; 11 bases line up with TRBD2. The CDR3 length is 16 residues. CDR1 is SGDLS and CDR2 is YYNGEE in the germline V gene. V shed 1 base and J 0 bases; nucleotides not matched to a gene: 0. CDR3 nucleotides: TGTGCCAGCAGCGTAACTAGCGGGAGCTCCTACAATGAGCAGTTCTTC. This translates into CASSVTSGSSYNEQFF.

This chain links TRBV6-5 with TRBJ1-6, with 9 bases identical to TRBD1. The CDR3 loop spans 14 amino acids. Germline loops: CDR1 MNHEY, CDR2 SVGAGI. After removal of 6 bases from V and 7 bases from J, the junction contained 4 bases not matched to a gene. The CDR3, as DNA: TGTGCCAGCAGGCGGGACAGGGCCAATTCACCCCTCCACTTT. Encoded protein: CASRRDRANSPLHF.

The J gene is TRBJ1-2, the V gene TRBV11-2; the D gene is possibly TRBD1 (5 bases). V was clipped by 2 bases and J by 4 bases, with 11 bases between them. The CDR3 totals 14 residues. CDR1 is SGHAT, CDR2 FQNNGV, per germline. This chain's CDR3 is CASSLRRQSYGYTF. DNA of the CDR3: TGTGCCAGCAGCTTACGGCGACAGAGCTATGGCTACACCTTC.

V is TRBV9 and J is TRBJ2-1; 16 bases map to TRBD2. Germline values: CDR1 SGDLS, CDR2 YYNGEE. V was clipped by 6 bases and J by 8 bases; unmatched bases: 8. The CDR3 consists of 16 residues. CDR3 region: CASTGTSGRAIDEQFF. DNA of the CDR3: TGTGCCAGCACAGGGACTAGCGGGAGGGCCATTGATGAGCAGTTCTTC.

The rearrangement links TRBV19 to TRBJ1-6; 12 bases map to TRBD1. The junction had 8 bases not matched to a gene; V was cut back by 6 bases and J by 8 bases. The CDR3 is 16 amino acids. CDR1 is LNHDA, CDR2 SQIVND, per germline (reference sequence). The CDR3 reads CASRVTGTGGDSPLHF. Here the CDR3 DNA reads TGTGCCAGTAGGGTCACCGGGACAGGGGGCGATTCACCCCTCCACTTT.

This chain links TRBV5-6 with TRBJ1-5; the D is unclear. Germline CDR1 reads SGHDT; CDR2 reads YYEEEE. V lost 3 bases, J lost 1 base, and 8 bases lay in between. The CDR3 is 14 amino acids. Written as DNA, the CDR3 is TGTGCCAGCAGCTCCCCAGCGAGCAATCAGCCCCAGCATTTT. Encoded protein: CASSSPASNQPQHF.

The chain links TRBV27 to TRBJ2-5, with a tentative D call TRBD1 (5 bases). The germline V gene has CDR1 MNHEY and CDR2 SMNVEV (reference sequence). Trimming took 4 bases from V and 1 from J, leaving 10 bases between them. The CDR3 sequence is 14 residues long. The CDR3 DNA follows: TGTGCCAGCAGTTGGGGAAGGGGCCAAGAGACCCAGTACTTC. Residues: CASSWGRGQETQYF.

This chain links TRBV19 with TRBJ1-1; TRBD1 aligns across 7 bases. V shed 7 bases and J 0 bases; nucleotides not matched to a gene: 5. This CDR3 has 14 residues. Germline V gene lookup returns CDR1 LNHDA and CDR2 SQIVND (reference sequence). The CDR3 sequence is CASTQGGMNTEAFF. In nucleotides, the CDR3 is TGTGCCAGTACCCAGGGGGGGATGAACACTGAAGCTTTCTTT.

This chain connects TRBV7-9 to TRBJ2-4; D possibly corresponds to TRBD1 (6 bases). V was pared by 5 bases and J by 1 base, with 21 bases between. CDR3 length equals 18 residues. CDR1 is SEHNR and CDR2 is FQNEAQ in the germline V gene (reference sequence). In nucleotides, the CDR3 is TGTGCCAGCAGCCTACTAGGGGGTTCGGGATTGGCCAAAAACATTCAGTACTTC. Residues: CASSLLGGSGLAKNIQYF.

V and J are TRBV9 and TRBJ1-2; a weak D match, TRBD1 (5 bases). Germline CDR1 SGDLS, CDR2 YYNGEE. Trimming removed 0 bases from V and 4 bases from J, with 10 bases in between. The CDR3 covers 14 residues. The CDR3 sequence is CASSVARERYGYTF. CDR3 bases: TGTGCCAGCAGCGTAGCCAGGGAACGCTATGGCTACACCTTC. Together with reference TRBV9 and TRBJ1-2, the CDR3 gives the full variable domain: DSGVTQTPKHLITATGQRVTLRCSPRSGDLSVYWYQQSLDQGLQFLIQYYNGEERAKGNILERFSAQQFPDLHSELNLSSLELGDSALYFCASSVARERYGYTFGSGTRLTVV.

The chain recombines TRBV7-6 with TRBJ2-3; 8 bases are shared with TRBD1. The CDR3 is made up of 15 amino acids. Germline V gives CDR1 SGHVS, CDR2 FNYEAQ. The V gene end was trimmed by 4 bases and the J gene end by 1 base; junction bases not matched to a gene: 4. The CDR3 region has the DNA TGTGCCAGCAGCTCTCAGGGGGCCCGCACAGATACGCAGTATTTT. Encoded protein: CASSSQGARTDTQYF.

A few counts support this clone. The CDR3 reads CASSIDLERGPRPQHF. CDR3 sequence (DNA): TGTGCCAGTAGTATAGATTTGGAGAGAGGGCCGAGGCCCCAGCATTTT. The rearrangement uses TRBV19 and TRBJ1-5; D is unresolved. CDR1 is LNHDA, CDR2 SQIVND, per germline (reference sequence). V lost 0 bases to trimming and J lost 9 bases, with 18 bases between them. CDR3 length: 16 amino acids. Drawing the rest from reference TRBV19 and TRBJ1-5, the complete variable domain is DGGITQSPKYLFRKEGQNVTLSCEQNLNHDAMYWYRQDPGQGLRLIYYSQIVNDFQKGDIAEGYSVSREKKESFPLTVTSAQKNPTAFYLCASSIDLERGPRPQHFGDGTRLSIL.

J is TRBJ2-2 and V is TRBV11-2, with TRBD2 matching over 9 bases. Germline V lookup: CDR1 SGHAT, CDR2 FQNNGV. The CDR3 extends over 16 amino acids. V shed 4 bases, J shed 0 bases, and the junction held 3 bases outside the gene matches. CDR3 coding DNA: TGTGCCAGCAGCTCCGGGACTAGCCCGAACACCGGGGAGCTGTTTTTT. Protein product: CASSSGTSPNTGELFF.

This clone appeared a few times. CDR3 in amino acids: CASSDSYLRQGGNGYTF. In DNA, the CDR3 is TGTGCCAGCAGTGACTCGTATTTGAGACAGGGAGGTAATGGCTACACCTTC. V and J are TRBV6-4 and TRBJ1-2, with 7 nucleotides matching TRBD1. V lost 0 bases and J lost 6; bases outside the gene matches: 13. Germline V gene lookup returns CDR1 MRHNA and CDR2 SNTAGT. This CDR3 is 17 amino acids long.

V and J are TRBV29-1 and TRBJ1-1, with D possibly matching TRBD1 (5 bases). Per the germline V gene, CDR1 is SQVTM and CDR2 is ANQGSEA. This CDR3 contains 13 residues. The V end lost 4 bases, the J end lost 4 bases, and 13 bases lay between the germline ends. CDR3 nucleotide sequence: TGCAGCGTTGGATCGGAGGGGAGCACTGAAGCTTTCTTT. It encodes CSVGSEGSTEAFF.

The chain joins TRBV7-2 to TRBJ1-2; D might be TRBD1 (5 bases). This CDR3 comprises 14 residues. V lost 5 bases, J lost 1 base, and 11 bases lay in between. CDR1 is SGHTA, CDR2 FQGNSA, per germline. CDR3: CASSPRTLNYGYTF. The CDR3 DNA sequence: TGTGCCAGCAGCCCCCGGACACTTAACTATGGCTACACCTTC.

The genes are TRBV2 and TRBJ2-2; D is perhaps TRBD1 or TRBD2 (5 bases each). V was trimmed by 4 bases and J by 7 bases, leaving 13 bases between them. CDR1 and CDR2 (germline): SNHLY, FYNNEI. CDR3 length: 14 residues. The CDR3 DNA sequence: TGTGCCAGCAGTGTTGACGGGGCTTACGGGGAGCTGTTTTTT. Protein product: CASSVDGAYGELFF.